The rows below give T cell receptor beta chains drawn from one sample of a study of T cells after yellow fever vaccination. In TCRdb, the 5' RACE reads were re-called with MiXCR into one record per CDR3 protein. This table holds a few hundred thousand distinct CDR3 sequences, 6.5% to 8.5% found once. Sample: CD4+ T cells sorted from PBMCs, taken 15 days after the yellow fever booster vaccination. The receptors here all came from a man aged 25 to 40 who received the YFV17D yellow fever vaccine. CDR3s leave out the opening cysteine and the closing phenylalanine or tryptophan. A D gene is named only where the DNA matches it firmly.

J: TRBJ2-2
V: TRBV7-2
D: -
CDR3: ASSFSTGELF

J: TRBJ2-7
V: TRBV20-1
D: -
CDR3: SATPPRQESSYEQY

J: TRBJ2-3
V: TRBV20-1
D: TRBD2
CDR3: SATSGGYTDTQY

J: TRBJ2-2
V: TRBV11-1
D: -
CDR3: ASSLAARRGSGHTGELF

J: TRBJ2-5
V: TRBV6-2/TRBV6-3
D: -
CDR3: ASSWVEETQY

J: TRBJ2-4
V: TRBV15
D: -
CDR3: TFPPSKANIQY

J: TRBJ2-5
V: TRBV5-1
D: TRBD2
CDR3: ASSGSSGRETQY

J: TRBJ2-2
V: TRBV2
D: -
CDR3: ASSENLGTGELF

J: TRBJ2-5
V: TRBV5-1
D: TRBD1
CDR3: ASSLFSGTGSPETQY

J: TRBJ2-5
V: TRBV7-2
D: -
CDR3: ASSLYQQTQY

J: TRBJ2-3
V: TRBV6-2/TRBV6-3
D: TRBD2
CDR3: ASSYSRLAGGYTDTQY

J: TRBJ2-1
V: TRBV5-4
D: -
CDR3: ASSAGTSYNEQF

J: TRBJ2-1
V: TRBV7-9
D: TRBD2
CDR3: ASRTSGRVGSYNEQF

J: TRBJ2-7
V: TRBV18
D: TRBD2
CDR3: ASSPGLVSYEQY

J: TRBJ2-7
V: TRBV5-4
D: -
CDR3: ASSIDGSYEQY

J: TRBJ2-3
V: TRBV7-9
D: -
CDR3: ASSLGNTQY

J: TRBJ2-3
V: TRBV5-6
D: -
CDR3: ASSLTRGIGTDTQY

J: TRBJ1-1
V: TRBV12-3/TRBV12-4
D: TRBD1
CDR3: ASSLEGAWRGAF

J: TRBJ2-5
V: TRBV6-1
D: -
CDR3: ASRYGGLRETQY

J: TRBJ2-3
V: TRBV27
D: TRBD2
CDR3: ASSQTSGRALTDTQY

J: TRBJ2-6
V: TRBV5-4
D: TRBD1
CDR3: ASSITGGFGANVLT

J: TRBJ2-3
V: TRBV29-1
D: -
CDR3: SVLKYPDTQY

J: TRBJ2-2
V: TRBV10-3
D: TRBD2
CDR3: AIRGLAGFTNTGELF

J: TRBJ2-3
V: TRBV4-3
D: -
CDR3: ASSQDDFTDTQY

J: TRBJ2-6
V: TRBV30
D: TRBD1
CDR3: ARNLGQGTSSGANVLT

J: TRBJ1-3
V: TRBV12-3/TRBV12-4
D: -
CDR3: ASTTDGNTIY

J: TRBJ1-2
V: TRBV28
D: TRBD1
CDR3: ASSSQGAHGYT

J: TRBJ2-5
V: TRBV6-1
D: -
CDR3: ASSELGYGGGETQY

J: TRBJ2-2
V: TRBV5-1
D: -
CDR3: ASSFWGTGELF

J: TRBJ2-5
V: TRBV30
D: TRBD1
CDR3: AWSWGQASTQY

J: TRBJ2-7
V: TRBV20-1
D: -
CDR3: SASARTYEQY

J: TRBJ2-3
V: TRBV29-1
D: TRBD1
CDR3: SGRTGGADTQY

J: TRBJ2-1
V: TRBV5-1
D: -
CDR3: ASTGTGHNEQF

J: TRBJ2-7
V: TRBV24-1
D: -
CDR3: ATSDLLGPSYEQY

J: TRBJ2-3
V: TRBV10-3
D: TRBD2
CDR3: AISGGVTDTQY

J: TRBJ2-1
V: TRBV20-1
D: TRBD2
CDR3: SATEATSGNYEQF